What follows are 16 T cell receptor beta chains derived from one specimen sequenced in a study of human thymus T cells. Generated by immunoSEQ multiplex PCR, the TCRdb table keeps only in-frame clones and is missing some. This sample has tens of thousands of clones, with 90% to 95% found just once. The sample was blood. These receptors were taken from a boy in the first two years of life with a congenital heart defect but otherwise immunologically healthy.

This rearrangement joins TRBV29-1 to TRBJ1-3, with D unresolved. The CDR3 runs 13 residues. The V and J ends lost 4 bases and 0 bases respectively, with 7 bases between them. The V gene's germline CDR1 is SQVTM and CDR2 ANQGSEA. The CDR3 loop is CSVARSSGNTIYF. The CDR3 DNA reads as TGCAGCGTTGCCAGGAGCTCTGGAAACACCATATATTTT.

The sample holds one count of this clone. The chain is built from TRBV9 and TRBJ2-1, with 7 positions matching TRBD2. Germline CDR1 is SGDLS and CDR2 is YYNGEE. The CDR3 totals 14 residues. The ends lost 1 base at V and 7 bases at J; junction bases unmatched: 5. The CDR3 DNA follows: TGTGCCAGCAGCGTACCGGCTAGCGGAAATGAGCAGTTCTTC. It specifies CASSVPASGNEQFF.

The chain recombines TRBV5-1 with TRBJ1-4; no clear D gene. Germline V gene data show CDR1 as SGHRS and CDR2 as YFSETQ. The CDR3 runs to 14 residues. Trimming pared 1 base from V and 0 bases from J, leaving 4 bases between. CDR3 nucleotides: TGCGCCAGCAGCTTGACAGCAACTAATGAAAAACTGTTTTTT. This sequence encodes CASSLTATNEKLFF.

The chain uses TRBV5-6 and TRBJ1-3; unclear D gene. This CDR3 has 12 amino acids. V dropped 3 bases and J dropped 4 bases, with 5 bases sitting between them. Germline CDR1 SGHDT, CDR2 YYEEEE. This CDR3 reads CASSSGGNTIYF. In DNA, the CDR3 is TGTGCCAGCAGCTCCGGGGGAAACACCATATATTTT.

The chain uses TRBV28 and TRBJ2-7, with a weak D call TRBD2 (6 bases). Trimming took 1 base from V and 7 from J, leaving 23 bases between them. Germline-derived CDR1 and CDR2 are MDHEN and SYDVKM. This CDR3 has 17 amino acids. CDR3 protein: CASSLLVGGGRPLEQYF. CDR3 in DNA: TGTGCCAGCAGTTTATTAGTAGGTGGAGGGAGGCCCCTTGAGCAGTACTTC.

The chain has TRBV7-2 and TRBJ2-1, with unresolved D. V lost 6 bases to trimming and J lost 8 bases, with 11 bases between them. The CDR3 totals 12 residues. Germline loops: CDR1 SGHTA, CDR2 FQGNSA. The CDR3 loop reads CASSQRLDEQFF. CDR3 coding DNA: TGTGCCAGCAGTCAGAGGTTGGATGAGCAGTTCTTC. Together with reference TRBV7-2 and TRBJ2-1, the CDR3 gives the full variable domain: GAGVSQSPSNKVTEKGKDVELRCDPISGHTALYWYRQSLGQGLEFLIYFQGNSAPDKSGLPSDRFSAERTGGSVSTLTIQRTQQEDSAVYLCASSQRLDEQFFGPGTRLTVL.

The rearrangement links TRBV7-9 to TRBJ2-7; no clear D gene. CDR1 is SEHNR, CDR2 FQNEAQ, per germline (reference sequence). V shed 5 bases and J shed 5 bases, with 7 bases lying between them. This CDR3 is built from 11 residues. The CDR3: CASSLADEQYF. As DNA, the CDR3 is TGTGCCAGCAGCCTCGCGGACGAGCAGTACTTC.

This sequence joins TRBV6-1 and TRBJ2-7; the D gene is possibly TRBD2 (6 bases). Looked up from germline, CDR1 is MNHNS and CDR2 is SASEGT. This CDR3 is 13 amino acids long. V dropped 8 bases and J dropped 3 bases, with 14 bases sitting between them. Here the CDR3 reads CASYRRENYEQYF. CDR3 nucleotide sequence: TGTGCCAGCTACAGGAGGGAGAACTACGAGCAGTACTTC.

Only a few counts were recorded for this clone. Mismatch with germline at one junction end may stem from a read error. The J gene is TRBJ1-2, the V gene TRBV2, with 10 bases fitting TRBD1. The V gene's germline CDR1 is SNHLY and CDR2 FYNNEI. This CDR3 is 13 amino acids long. CDR3 region: CASSEDRGRGYTF. The CDR3 coding sequence is TGTGCCAGCAGCGAAGACAGGGGGCGAGGCTACACCTTC.

The chain couples TRBV7-8 to TRBJ1-1; maybe TRBD1 (5 bases). Germline V gene lookup returns CDR1 SGHVS and CDR2 FQNEAQ. V gave up 5 bases and J gave up 5 bases, with 6 bases separating them. This CDR3 contains 11 residues. The CDR3 nucleotides are TGTGCCAGCAGCCCAGGGACTGAAGCTTTCTTT. It translates to CASSPGTEAFF.

V and J are TRBV19 and TRBJ2-3; 8 bases agree with TRBD2. The length of the CDR3 is 16 residues. Germline lookup yields CDR1 LNHDA and CDR2 SQIVND (reference sequence). V lost 5 bases to trimming and J lost 2 bases; unmatched junction nucleotides: 9. The CDR3 loop reads CASSPHIAGNTDTQYF. For the CDR3, the DNA is TGTGCCAGTAGTCCACACATAGCGGGGAACACAGATACGCAGTATTTT. Based on the CDR3 plus reference TRBV19 and TRBJ2-3, the full variable domain is DGGITQSPKYLFRKEGQNVTLSCEQNLNHDAMYWYRQDPGQGLRLIYYSQIVNDFQKGDIAEGYSVSREKKESFPLTVTSAQKNPTAFYLCASSPHIAGNTDTQYFGPGTRLTVL.

The chain joins TRBV12-2 to TRBJ1-5; the D call TRBD1 from the table was never checked on the DNA. TRBV12-2 is flagged as a pseudogene. There are 14 residues in the CDR3. CDR3 loop: CASRLTGFHQPQHF. The CDR3 nucleotides are TGTGCAAGTCGCTTAACAGGCTTCCATCAGCCCCAGCATTTT.

This CDR3 is CASSLRLYYGYTF. CDR3 coding DNA: TGTGCCAGTAGCCTCAGGCTTTACTATGGCTACACCTTC. The chain combines TRBV19 with TRBJ1-2; D uncertain. This CDR3 region has 13 residues. The V gene lost 6 bases and the J gene lost 3 bases, with 11 bases spanning the gap. The germline CDR1 and CDR2 sequences are LNHDA and SQIVND (reference sequence).

The chain is built from TRBV28 and TRBJ1-5, with 7 bases identical to TRBD1. V dropped 7 bases and J dropped 9; count of bases not matched to a gene: 9. Per germline, CDR1 MDHEN and CDR2 SYDVKM. The CDR3 contains 13 residues. CDR3 nucleotide sequence: TGTGCCAGCATTCAGGGGGGACTAGGGCCCCAGCATTTT. This codes for CASIQGGLGPQHF.

This clone was observed a single time. The chain employs TRBV6-5 and TRBJ2-7; TRBD2 matches 14 bases. The V and J ends lost 8 bases and 5 bases, in that order; junction bases with no gene match: 8. Germline loops: CDR1 MNHEY, CDR2 SVGAGI. The CDR3 is made up of 15 amino acids. In nucleotides, the CDR3 is TGTGCCAGCGGAAGGACTAGCGGGAGGATCGACGAGCAGTACTTC. This gives the protein CASGRTSGRIDEQYF.

This sequence joins TRBV27 and TRBJ1-1; 9 bases map to TRBD1. There are 14 residues in the CDR3. J was trimmed by 5 bases and V by 5 bases; bases with no gene match: 6. In germline, CDR1 is MNHEY, CDR2 SMNVEV (reference sequence). The CDR3 sequence: CASSPRTGDTEAFF. DNA of the CDR3: TGTGCCAGCAGTCCTAGGACAGGGGATACTGAAGCTTTCTTT.